This paragraph covers one T cell receptor (beta chain) sequence. From germline, CDR1 is SGDLS and CDR2 YYNGEE. The CDR3 loop spans 15 amino acids. Unmatched junction bases numbered 7, after V lost 3 bases and J lost 2 bases. This sample was taken from a study of blood T cells in healthy people across ages. The authors ran a second PCR of roughly 6 to 12 cycles using a sample-barcoded 5' primer and a J-beta primer mix. TCRdb used MiXCR to reprocess the 5' RACE reads, holding one entry per CDR3 protein. This repertoire shows around 500,000 distinct CDR3 sequences, about 29% found once; its top ten account for approximately 4%. The same specimen was also included in a second study, on T cells of mothers and their children.

Sequencing was carried out using blood. This TCR was recovered from a boy younger than 10 in good health. The chain couples TRBV9 to TRBJ2-5; TRBD1 agrees at 7 bases. The CDR3 loop is CASSATPGQQETQYF. The CDR3 coding sequence is TGTGCCAGCAGCGCTACTCCGGGACAGCAAGAGACCCAGTACTTC.